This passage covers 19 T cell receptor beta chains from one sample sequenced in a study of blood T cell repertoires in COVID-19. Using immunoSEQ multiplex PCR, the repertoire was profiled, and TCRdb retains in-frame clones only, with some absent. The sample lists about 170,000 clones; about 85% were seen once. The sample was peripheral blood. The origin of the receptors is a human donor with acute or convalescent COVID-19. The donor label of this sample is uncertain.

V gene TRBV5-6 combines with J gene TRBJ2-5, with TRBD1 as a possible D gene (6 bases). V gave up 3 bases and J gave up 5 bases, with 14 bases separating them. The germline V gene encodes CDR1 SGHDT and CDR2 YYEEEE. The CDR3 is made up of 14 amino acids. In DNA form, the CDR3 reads TGTGCCAGCAGCTCTAACAGGGTGGGGGAGACCCAGTACTTC. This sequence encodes CASSSNRVGETQYF. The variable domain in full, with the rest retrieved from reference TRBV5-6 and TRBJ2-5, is DAGVTQSPTHLIKTRGQQVTLRCSPKSGHDTVSWYQQALGQGPQFIFQYYEEEERQRGNFPDRFSGHQFPNYSSELNVNALLLGDSALYLCASSSNRVGETQYFGPGTRLLVL.

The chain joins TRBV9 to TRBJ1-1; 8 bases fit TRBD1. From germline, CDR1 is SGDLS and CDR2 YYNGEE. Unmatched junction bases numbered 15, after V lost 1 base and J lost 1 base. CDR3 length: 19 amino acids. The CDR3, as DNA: TGTGCCAGCAGCGTAAGCCCCAGTCTTCAGGGGGCGAGGAACACTGAAGCTTTCTTT. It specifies CASSVSPSLQGARNTEAFF.

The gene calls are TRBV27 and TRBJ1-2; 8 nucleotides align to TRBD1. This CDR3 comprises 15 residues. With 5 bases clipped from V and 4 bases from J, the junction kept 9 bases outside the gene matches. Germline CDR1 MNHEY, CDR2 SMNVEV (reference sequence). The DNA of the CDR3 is TGTGCCAGCAGTGGAAGACAGGGGCTGCGCTATGGCTACACCTTC. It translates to CASSGRQGLRYGYTF.

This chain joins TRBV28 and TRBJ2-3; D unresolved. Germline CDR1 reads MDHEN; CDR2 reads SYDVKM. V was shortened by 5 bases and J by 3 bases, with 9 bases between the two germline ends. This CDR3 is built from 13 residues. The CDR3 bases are TGTGCCAGCAGTCGCCGGGTAACAGATACGCAGTATTTT. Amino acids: CASSRRVTDTQYF.

The CDR3 coding sequence is TGTGCCAGCAGCCCCGGACAGAGTAGCAATCAGCCCCAGCATTTT. Translated, it gives CASSPGQSSNQPQHF. This chain joins TRBV7-9 and TRBJ1-5; D possibly corresponds to TRBD1 (6 bases). Trimming cost V 5 bases and J 0 bases, with 11 bases left between them. CDR1 is SEHNR and CDR2 is FQNEAQ in the germline V gene (reference sequence). The CDR3 has 15 residues. Supplemented by reference TRBV7-9 and TRBJ1-5, the full variable domain reads DTGVSQNPRHKITKRGQNVTFRCDPISEHNRLYWYRQTLGQGPEFLTYFQNEAQLEKSRLLSDRFSAERPKGSFSTLEIQRTEQGDSAMYLCASSPGQSSNQPQHFGDGTRLSIL.

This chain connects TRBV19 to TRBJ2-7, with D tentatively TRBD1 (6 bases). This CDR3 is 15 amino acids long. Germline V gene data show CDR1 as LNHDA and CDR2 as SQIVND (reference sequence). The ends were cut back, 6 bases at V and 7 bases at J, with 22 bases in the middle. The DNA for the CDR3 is TGTGCCAGTAGGGCCGGGACAACCTCCCCCGAAGAGCAGTACTTC. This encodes CASRAGTTSPEEQYF.

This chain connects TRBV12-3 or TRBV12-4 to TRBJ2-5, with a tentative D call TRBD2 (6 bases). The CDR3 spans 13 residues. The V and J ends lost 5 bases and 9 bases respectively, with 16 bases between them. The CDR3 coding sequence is TGTGCCAGCAGTCTGGGGGGTAAAGGCGCCCAGTACTTC. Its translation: CASSLGGKGAQYF.

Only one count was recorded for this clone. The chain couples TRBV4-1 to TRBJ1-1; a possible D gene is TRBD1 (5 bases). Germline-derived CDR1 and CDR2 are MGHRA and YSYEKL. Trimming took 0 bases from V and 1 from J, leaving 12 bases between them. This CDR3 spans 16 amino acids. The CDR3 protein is CASSQDQGVRNTEAFF. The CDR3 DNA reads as TGCGCCAGCAGCCAAGATCAAGGGGTTAGGAACACTGAAGCTTTCTTT.

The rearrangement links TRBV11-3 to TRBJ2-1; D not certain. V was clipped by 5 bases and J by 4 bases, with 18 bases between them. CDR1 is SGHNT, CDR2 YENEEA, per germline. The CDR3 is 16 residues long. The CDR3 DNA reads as TGTGCCAGCAGCCCTAAAGCGTTCTCTAGATACAATGAGCAGTTCTTC. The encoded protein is CASSPKAFSRYNEQFF.

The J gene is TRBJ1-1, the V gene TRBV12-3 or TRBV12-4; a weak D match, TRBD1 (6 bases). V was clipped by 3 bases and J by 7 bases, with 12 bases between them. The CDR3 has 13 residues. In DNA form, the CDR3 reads TGTGCCAGCAGTTTCCAGGGGCCTAATGAAGCTTTCTTT. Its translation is CASSFQGPNEAFF.

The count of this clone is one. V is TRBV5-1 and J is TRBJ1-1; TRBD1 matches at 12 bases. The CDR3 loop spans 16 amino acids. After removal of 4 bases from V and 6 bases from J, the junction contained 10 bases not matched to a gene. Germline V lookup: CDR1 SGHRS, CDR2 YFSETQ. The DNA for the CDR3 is TGCGCCAGCAGCCAAGGGACAGGGGGCGTCTCGTCTGAAGCTTTCTTT. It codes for CASSQGTGGVSSEAFF.

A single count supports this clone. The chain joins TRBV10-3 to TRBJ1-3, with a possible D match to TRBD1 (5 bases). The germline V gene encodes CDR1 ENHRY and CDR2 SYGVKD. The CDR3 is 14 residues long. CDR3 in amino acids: CSSMDKSSGNTIYF. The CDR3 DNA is TGTTCCTCGATGGACAAATCCTCTGGAAACACCATATATTTT.

The CDR3 coding sequence is TGTGCCAGCTCACCACCTATACCAGGTACCGGAGAGACCCAGTACTTC. This encodes CASSPPIPGTGETQYF. The V call is TRBV18, the J call TRBJ2-5; D gene unclear. The CDR3 is made up of 16 amino acids. With 0 bases removed from V and 4 bases from J, the gap between germline ends came to 15 bases. The germline V gene encodes CDR1 KGHSH and CDR2 LQKENI. Supplemented by reference TRBV18 and TRBJ2-5, the full variable domain reads NAGVMQNPRHLVRRRGQEARLRCSPMKGHSHVYWYRQLPEEGLKFMVYLQKENIIDESGMPKERFSAEFPKEGPSILRIQQVVRGDSAAYFCASSPPIPGTGETQYFGPGTRLLVL.

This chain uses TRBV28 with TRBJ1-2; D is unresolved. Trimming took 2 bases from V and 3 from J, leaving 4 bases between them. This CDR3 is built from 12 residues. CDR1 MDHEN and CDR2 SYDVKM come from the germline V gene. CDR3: CASSLGHYGYTF. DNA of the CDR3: TGTGCCAGCAGTTTAGGCCACTATGGCTACACCTTC.

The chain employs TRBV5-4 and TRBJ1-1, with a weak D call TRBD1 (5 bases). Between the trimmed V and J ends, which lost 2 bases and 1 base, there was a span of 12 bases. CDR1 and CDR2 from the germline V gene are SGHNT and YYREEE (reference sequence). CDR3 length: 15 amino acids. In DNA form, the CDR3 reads TGTGCCAGCAGCTTAATGAACGGGGGGAACACTGAAGCTTTCTTT. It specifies CASSLMNGGNTEAFF.

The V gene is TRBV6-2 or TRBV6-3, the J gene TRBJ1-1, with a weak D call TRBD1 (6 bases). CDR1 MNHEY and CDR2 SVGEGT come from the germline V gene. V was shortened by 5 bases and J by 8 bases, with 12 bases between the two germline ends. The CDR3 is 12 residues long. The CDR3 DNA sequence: TGTGCCAGCAGTAGGGACACCCGGGAAGCTTTCTTT. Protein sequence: CASSRDTREAFF.

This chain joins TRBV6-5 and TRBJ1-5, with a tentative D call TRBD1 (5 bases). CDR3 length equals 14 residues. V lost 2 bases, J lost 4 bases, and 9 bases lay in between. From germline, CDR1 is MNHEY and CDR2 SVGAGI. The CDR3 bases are TGTGCCAGCAGTTACCGGGGGATAAATCAGCCCCAGCATTTT. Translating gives CASSYRGINQPQHF.

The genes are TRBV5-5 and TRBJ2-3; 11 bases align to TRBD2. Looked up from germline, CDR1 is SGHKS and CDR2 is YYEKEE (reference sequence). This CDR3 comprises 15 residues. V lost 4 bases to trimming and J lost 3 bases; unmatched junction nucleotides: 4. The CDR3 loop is CASSLWTSGTDTQYF. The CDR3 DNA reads TGTGCCAGCAGCCTTTGGACTAGCGGGACAGATACGCAGTATTTT.

The CDR3 coding sequence is TGTGCCAGCAGCCAAGATGGCACAGGGGATGAAGCTTTCTTT. Translating gives CASSQDGTGDEAFF. V gene TRBV4-2 combines with J gene TRBJ1-1, with TRBD1 identical over 7 bases. The CDR3 covers 14 residues. The V segment lost 0 bases and the J segment 7 bases; nucleotides outside the gene matches: 5. The V gene's germline CDR1 is LGHNA and CDR2 YNFKEQ.